A selection of T cell receptor beta chains follows, all from one sample in a study of blood T cells in healthy people across ages. One entry per CDR3 protein results from TCRdb running MiXCR on the 5' RACE reads. The data show around 1.1 million distinct CDR3 sequences, around two fifths seen once. Sequencing input: blood. These receptors were taken from a man aged 18 to 35 in good health. CDR3s include the opening cysteine and the closing phenylalanine or tryptophan. The D gene is left open where the match is weak. Rows may omit the clone size; those that give it use once, few, many or a size class.

TRBV7-2	TRBJ1-1	TRBD1	-	TGTGCCAGCAGCGCCGACAGGGGTATAACGGCTTTCTTT	CASSADRGITAFF
TRBV12-3/TRBV12-4	TRBJ1-2	TRBD1	few	TGTGCCAGCAGTCAAATCCCGACAGGGCCAGGTCTGGGCTACACCTTC	CASSQIPTGPGLGYTF
TRBV6-6	TRBJ1-4	TRBD1	-	TGTGCCAGCAGTTACGGGACAGGGGATCGGGGTGAAAAACTGTTTTTT	CASSYGTGDRGEKLFF
TRBV10-2	TRBJ1-2	-	few	TGCGCCAGCAGACCCAGGGAATTGGATGGCTACACCTTC	CASRPRELDGYTF
TRBV12-3/TRBV12-4	TRBJ1-1	-	-	TGTGCCAGCAGTTTTTCGTTTGCGGTTGGGGACACTGAAGCTTTCTTT	CASSFSFAVGDTEAFF
TRBV20-1	TRBJ1-2	TRBD1	few	TGCAGTGCTAGAGATTCATTGGCCGGGACAGGTAATGGCTACACCTTC	CSARDSLAGTGNGYTF
TRBV5-1	TRBJ1-4	-	-	TGCGCCAGCAGCTCGTCGGACGGGAATAATGAAAAACTGTTTTTT	CASSSSDGNNEKLFF
TRBV6-2/TRBV6-3	TRBJ2-2	TRBD1	-	TGTGCCACAACGGACAGGGGATCTTCCGGGGAGCTGTTTTTT	CATTDRGSSGELFF
TRBV11-3	TRBJ2-3	-	once	TGTGCCAGCAGCTTAGAGGGGTGGGGCCGAGGTGATTGGAAGCAGTATTTT	CASSLEGWGRGDWKQYF
TRBV6-5	TRBJ2-3	TRBD1	-	TGTGCCAGCAGAGACAGGGCTGTGAGCACAGATACGCAGTATTTT	CASRDRAVSTDTQYF
TRBV6-2/TRBV6-3	TRBJ2-2	-	-	TGTGCCAGCAGTCTCCCCGGACCCGAAGACACCGGGGAGCTGTTTTTT	CASSLPGPEDTGELFF
TRBV20-1	TRBJ2-1	-	-	TGCAGTGCTAGCCAGGCCCACAATGAGCAGTTCTTC	CSASQAHNEQFF
TRBV6-2/TRBV6-3	TRBJ2-7	TRBD1	few	TGTGCCAGCAGTTACTCGAGGGGACAGGGGACCTACGAGCAGTACTTC	CASSYSRGQGTYEQYF
TRBV6-5	TRBJ2-7	TRBD1	-	TGTGCCAGCAGTCTAGACAGGGGCTTAGCCTACAATGAGCAGTACTTC	CASSLDRGLAYNEQYF
TRBV5-6	TRBJ2-1	TRBD1	-	TGTGCCAGCAGCTTGACCGGGACAGGGGGAGGTAATGAGCAGTTCTTC	CASSLTGTGGGNEQFF
TRBV9	TRBJ2-3	-	few	TGTGCCAGCAGCGGAGTCTGGGGAGATACGCAGTATTTT	CASSGVWGDTQYF
TRBV6-2/TRBV6-3	TRBJ1-2	-	-	TGTGCCAGCAGTCCAATTAACTATGGCTACACCTTC	CASSPINYGYTF
TRBV5-5	TRBJ2-1	-	-	TGTGCCAGCACCAAGGATATCAGCTTCAATGAGCAGTTCTTC	CASTKDISFNEQFF
TRBV20-1	TRBJ1-5	-	-	TGCAGTGCTAGTACAGGAGCGGACCAGCCCCAGCATTTT	CSASTGADQPQHF
TRBV7-9	TRBJ1-2	TRBD1	-	TGTGCCAGCAGCCCTTCCCAGGGGGGAGCTATCATCTATGGCTACACCTTC	CASSPSQGGAIIYGYTF
TRBV7-9	TRBJ1-3	-	-	TGTGCCAGCAGCCTCACAGCTGGAAACACCATATATTTT	CASSLTAGNTIYF
TRBV12-3/TRBV12-4	TRBJ1-2	-	-	TGTGCCAGCAGTTTGGGGTCCCAAAGCTATGGCTACACCTTC	CASSLGSQSYGYTF
TRBV7-2	TRBJ2-3	-	once	TGTGCCAGCAGCTTAAGGCGGGGAGACGTGGATACGCAGTATTTT	CASSLRRGDVDTQYF
TRBV7-6	TRBJ2-1	-	-	TGTGCCAGCAGCCGCACAGACTACGATGAGCAGTTCTTC	CASSRTDYDEQFF
TRBV5-1	TRBJ1-4	-	-	TGCGCCAGCAGCTTGGTAGGGGACCCGAGTAATGAAAAACTGTTTTTT	CASSLVGDPSNEKLFF
TRBV7-2	TRBJ1-4	-	-	TGTGCCAGCAGCTTAGCGCCGGGCACCAATGAAAAACTGTTTTTT	CASSLAPGTNEKLFF
TRBV20-1	TRBJ2-1	TRBD2	few	TGCAGTGCTAACAGCGGGGGGTTCTCCTACAATGAGCAGTTCTTC	CSANSGGFSYNEQFF